These 13 T cell receptor beta chains were sequenced from one sample in a study of blood T cell repertoires in COVID-19. Measured with immunoSEQ multiplex PCR; TCRdb has only the in-frame clones, and not every one. This sample has more than 150,000 clones, with 84% found just once. The source material was peripheral blood. The origin of the receptors is a young man with active or convalescent COVID-19.

The chain carries TRBV7-6 and TRBJ1-4; D might be TRBD1 (5 bases). The germline CDR1 and CDR2 sequences are SGHVS and FNYEAQ. Between the trimmed V and J ends, which lost 0 bases and 10 bases, there was a span of 6 bases. The CDR3 sequence is 12 residues long. Here the CDR3 reads CASSLAGGKLFF. The CDR3 bases are TGTGCCAGCAGCTTAGCGGGGGGAAAACTGTTTTTT.

V gene TRBV3-1 (or the pseudogene TRBV3-2) combines with J gene TRBJ1-1; D ambiguous. The CDR3 has 14 residues. V lost 8 bases and J lost 1, with 14 bases in between. Per the germline V gene, CDR1 is LGHDT and CDR2 is YNNKEL (reference sequence). The CDR3 region has the DNA TGTGCCAGCGCCAAGATCGGAGCGAACACTGAAGCTTTCTTT. Protein sequence: CASAKIGANTEAFF.

The J gene is TRBJ2-7, the V gene TRBV18; tentative D call: TRBD1 (5 bases). The CDR3 has 14 amino acids. CDR1 KGHSH and CDR2 LQKENI come from the germline V gene. Trimming left V 3 bases short and J 2 bases short, with 11 bases between. This CDR3 is CASSPRGRAYEQYV. For the CDR3, the DNA is TGTGCCAGCTCACCGCGTGGCAGGGCCTACGAGCAGTACGTC.

The chain has TRBV29-1 and TRBJ2-7; 10 nucleotides line up with TRBD1. Germline V lookup: CDR1 SQVTM, CDR2 ANQGSEA. This CDR3 spans 13 amino acids. V lost 7 bases and J lost 2; bases outside the gene matches: 5. CDR3 nucleotide sequence: TGCAGCGCTGGGACAGGGGACCCCTACGAGCAGTACTTC. Amino acid sequence: CSAGTGDPYEQYF.

This clone came up many times. The rearrangement joins TRBV7-3 to TRBJ2-1; 12 nucleotides line up with TRBD2. V dropped 4 bases and J dropped 2; count of bases not matched to a gene: 6. Germline CDR1 SGHTA, CDR2 FQGTGA. CDR3 length: 17 residues. As DNA, the CDR3 is TGTGCCAGCAGCTCCCGACCTAGCGGGGGGGCCTACAATGAGCAGTTCTTC. Its protein is CASSSRPSGGAYNEQFF.

This clone was counted once. The chain combines TRBV30 with TRBJ2-3; tentative D call: TRBD2 (6 bases). V lost 0 bases and J 0 bases, leaving 16 bases between the germline ends. This CDR3 is 17 amino acids long. Germline-derived CDR1 and CDR2 are GTSNPN and SVGIG (reference sequence). CDR3 sequence reads: CAWSVSRDWPSTDTQYF. The DNA for the CDR3 is TGTGCCTGGAGTGTAAGTCGGGACTGGCCTAGCACAGATACGCAGTATTTT.

The chain is built from TRBV7-8 and TRBJ2-5, with 7 bases matching TRBD1. The V and J ends lost 1 base and 3 bases, in that order; junction bases with no gene match: 5. The CDR3 consists of 15 residues. Germline V lookup: CDR1 SGHVS, CDR2 FQNEAQ. The CDR3 nucleotides read TGTGCCAGCAGCTTAGGGACAGGTTCCAAAGAGACCCAGTACTTC. Protein: CASSLGTGSKETQYF.

V and J are TRBV16 and TRBJ1-2; 8 nucleotides line up with TRBD1. This CDR3 spans 18 amino acids. In germline, CDR1 is KGHSY, CDR2 FQNENV. V shed 0 bases and J 4 bases; nucleotides not matched to a gene: 13. The CDR3 loop reads CASSQSPKQGEGSYGYTF. The CDR3 DNA reads TGTGCCAGCAGCCAATCCCCGAAACAGGGGGAAGGGAGCTATGGCTACACCTTC.

The chain is built from TRBV5-6 and TRBJ1-2; the match to TRBD1 covers 7 bases. The germline CDR1 and CDR2 sequences are SGHDT and YYEEEE. V shed 4 bases and J 4 bases; nucleotides not matched to a gene: 10. The CDR3 has 15 residues. CDR3 nucleotide sequence: TGTGCCAGCAGCCCAACCCCAGGGGGAGGCTATGGCTACACCTTC. Translating it yields CASSPTPGGGYGYTF.

This chain connects TRBV5-6 to TRBJ1-5, with D possibly matching TRBD1 (5 bases). The V gene's germline CDR1 is SGHDT and CDR2 YYEEEE. CDR3 length: 15 amino acids. Deletions cut 0 bases from V and 5 bases from J, with 12 bases between. CDR3: CASSLAGRGDQPQHF. The CDR3 nucleotides read TGTGCCAGCAGCTTGGCCGGTAGGGGCGATCAGCCCCAGCATTTT.

The chain is built from TRBV10-1 and TRBJ1-3, with 8 bases that match TRBD1. The CDR3 contains 14 residues. V trimming: 5 bases; J trimming: 3 bases; junction bases outside the gene matches: 3. Looked up from germline, CDR1 is WNHNN and CDR2 is SYGVQD (reference sequence). CDR3 DNA sequence: TGCGCCAGCAGTTCGGGACAGGATGGAAACACCATATATTTT. It translates to CASSSGQDGNTIYF.

This clone has just one count. V gene TRBV4-1 combines with J gene TRBJ2-1; TRBD2 aligns across 11 bases. The germline V gene has CDR1 MGHRA and CDR2 YSYEKL. This CDR3 spans 15 amino acids. J gave up 7 bases and V 4 bases, and 6 bases lay outside the gene matches. Written as DNA, the CDR3 is TGCGCCAGCAGCCCCGTAGCGGGGGGGCGGAATGAGCAGTTCTTC. Amino acid sequence: CASSPVAGGRNEQFF.

This chain joins TRBV28 and TRBJ1-3; unclear D gene. Germline CDR1 MDHEN, CDR2 SYDVKM. The ends were cut back, 1 base at V and 4 bases at J, with 5 bases in the middle. The CDR3 is made up of 13 amino acids. CDR3 in DNA: TGTGCCAGCAGTTTATTAGTAGGAAACACCATATATTTT. Its protein product is CASSLLVGNTIYF.